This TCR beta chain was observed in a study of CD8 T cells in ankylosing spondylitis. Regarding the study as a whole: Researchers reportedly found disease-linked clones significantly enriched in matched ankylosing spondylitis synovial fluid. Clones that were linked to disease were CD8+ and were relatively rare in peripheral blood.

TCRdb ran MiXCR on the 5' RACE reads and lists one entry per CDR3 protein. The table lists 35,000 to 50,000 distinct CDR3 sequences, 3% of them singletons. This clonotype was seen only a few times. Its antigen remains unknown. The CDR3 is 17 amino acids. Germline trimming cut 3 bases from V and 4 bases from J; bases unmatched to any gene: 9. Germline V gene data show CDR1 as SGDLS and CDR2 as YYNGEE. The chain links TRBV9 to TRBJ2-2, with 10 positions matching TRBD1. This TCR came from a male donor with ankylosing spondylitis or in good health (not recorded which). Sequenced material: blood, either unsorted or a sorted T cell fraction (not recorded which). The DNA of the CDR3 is TGTGCCAGCAGCGGAATAACCGGGACAGGGGCCACCGGGGAGCTGTTTTTT. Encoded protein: CASSGITGTGATGELFF.